This TCR beta chain was found in a study of regulatory T cells in long-lasting Graves disease. Notes on this clonotype: Its specificity is unknown. It may be a read error: a sequence one base away is much more abundant.

Library construction for TCR beta used iRepertoire HTBI primers and Arm-PCR of CDR3 regions. From the multiplex PCR reads, TCRdb called clonotypes with MiXCR, one entry per CDR3 protein. Among about 620,000 distinct CDR3 sequences, roughly 16% were seen once, and the ten largest hold approximately 20%. Germline assignment: CDR1 MDHEN and CDR2 SYDVKM. The CDR3 extends over 14 amino acids. Study-wide results and caveats: Persistent Graves' patients had lower TCR diversity than newly diagnosed ones.

The time point: newly diagnosed GD, antithyroid drugs for less than 3 months. The TCR library was made from RNA extracted from PBMCs. Separately, the same data were catalogued under a study of T cells in Graves' hyperthyroidism and ophthalmopathy. That study reports: HTBI primers were the set used in a first-round RT-PCR of the TCR CDR3.

This chain joins TRBV28 and TRBJ1-1; possibly TRBD1 for D (6 bases). The receptor was isolated from a woman aged 30 to 39 with Graves disease. The sequenced sample was peripheral blood mononuclear cells (PBMCs), obtained at new diagnosis, from a patient treated with antithyroid drugs. The CDR3 DNA sequence: TGTACCAGCATAAGGGGGGGGGGTTTAACTGAAGCTTTCTTT. Its protein is CTSIRGGGLTEAFF.